This T cell receptor beta chain emerged from a study of T-cell memory formation after mild COVID-19. About the study: Clustering of TCRs was largely donor specific.

This clonotype was seen repeatedly, ten times or more. Its target is unknown. This CDR3 is built from 14 residues. Trimming cost V 4 bases and J 3 bases, with 13 bases left between them. The study's findings and limits: Day 15 to 85 contracting clones showed balanced CD4/CD8; day 15 to 37 expanders favored CD4+. There were some responding clones in pre-infection memory, which suggested that cross-reactive memory had joined.

TCR alpha and TCR beta cDNA libraries with sample barcodes and UMIs came from 5'RACE using constant-segment primers. TCRdb re-derived calls from the 5' RACE reads in MiXCR, one entry per CDR3 protein. Among under 350,000 distinct CDR3 sequences listed, 15% to 20% were seen once. This chain links TRBV12-3 or TRBV12-4 with TRBJ2-7, with D maybe TRBD2 (6 bases). The origin of this receptor is a young man who had mild COVID-19 (a few samples of this study predate the infection). Cell type and time point are not known. What was sequenced was PBMCs or a T cell subset sorted from them (not recorded which). The CDR3 here is CASSYGGIFYEQYF. The CDR3 bases are TGTGCCAGCAGTTACGGAGGGATCTTCTACGAGCAGTACTTC.